This T cell receptor beta chain was observed in a study of cytomegalovirus exposure and HLA in healthy donors. From the approximately 110-subject validation cohort, which was separate from the approximately 720-subject first cohort, the donors were drawn. Details on this clone: The target antigen is unknown.

The study, taken as a whole, reports: The finding came from a later analysis; first-cohort TCR clusters tended to co-occur in the roughly 120 validation repertoires.

Sequencing used immunoSEQ multiplex PCR; TCRdb keeps in-frame clones, though not all of them. Here the sample spans about 360,000 clones, roughly 89% being singletons. The receptor was derived from a woman aged 18-35 years in good health and CMV-seronegative. The sequenced sample was PBMCs.

Written as DNA, the CDR3 is TGTGCCAGCACCCCAGGCCGGAGGAGCTCCTACGAGCAGTACTTC. Translation gives CASTPGRRSSYEQYF. V and J are TRBV13 and TRBJ2-7; perhaps TRBD2 as D (5 bases). The V and J ends lost 7 bases and 0 bases respectively, with 16 bases between them. The CDR3 runs 15 residues. Germline CDR1 is PRHDT and CDR2 is FYEKMQ (reference sequence). The complete variable domain, with remaining parts taken from reference TRBV13 and TRBJ2-7, reads AAGVIQSPRHLIKEKRETATLKCYPIPRHDTVYWYQQGPGQDPQFLISFYEKMQSDKGSIPDRFSAQQFSDYHSELNMSSLELGDSALYFCASTPGRRSSYEQYFGPGTRLTVT.